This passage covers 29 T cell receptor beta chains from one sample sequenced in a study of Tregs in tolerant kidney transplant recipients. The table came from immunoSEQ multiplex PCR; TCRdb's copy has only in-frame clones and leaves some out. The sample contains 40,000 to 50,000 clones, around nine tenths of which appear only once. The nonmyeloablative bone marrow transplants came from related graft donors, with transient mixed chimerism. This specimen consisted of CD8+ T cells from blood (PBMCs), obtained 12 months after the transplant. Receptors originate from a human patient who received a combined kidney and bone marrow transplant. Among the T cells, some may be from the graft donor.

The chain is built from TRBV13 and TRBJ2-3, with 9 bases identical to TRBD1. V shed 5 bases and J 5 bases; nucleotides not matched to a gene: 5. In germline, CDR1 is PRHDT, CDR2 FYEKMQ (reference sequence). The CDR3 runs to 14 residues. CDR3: CASSGQGRVDTQYF. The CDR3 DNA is TGTGCCAGCAGCGGACAGGGGAGGGTAGATACGCAGTATTTT.

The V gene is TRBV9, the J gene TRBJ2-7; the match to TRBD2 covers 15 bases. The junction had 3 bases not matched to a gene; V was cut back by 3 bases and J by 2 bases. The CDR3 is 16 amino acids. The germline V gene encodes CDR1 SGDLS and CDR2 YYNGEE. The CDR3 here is CASSGGLAGGAYEQYF. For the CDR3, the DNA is TGTGCCAGCAGCGGGGGACTAGCGGGAGGCGCCTACGAGCAGTACTTC.

The CDR3 DNA is TGTGCCAGCAGCTTTGAGGAAAACACTGAAGCTTTCTTT. It is translated as CASSFEENTEAFF. The V call is TRBV13, the J call TRBJ1-1; D call uncertain. V was cut by 3 bases and J by 2 bases, with 7 bases left in between. The CDR3 has 13 amino acids. The germline V gene encodes CDR1 PRHDT and CDR2 FYEKMQ (reference sequence).

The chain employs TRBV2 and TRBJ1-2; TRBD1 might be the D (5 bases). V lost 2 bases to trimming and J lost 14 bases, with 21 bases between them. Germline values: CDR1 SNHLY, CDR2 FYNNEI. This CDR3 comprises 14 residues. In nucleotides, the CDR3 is TGTGCCAGCAGTGAAAAGGGGATCACTTTAGGTTGGACCTTC. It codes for CASSEKGITLGWTF.

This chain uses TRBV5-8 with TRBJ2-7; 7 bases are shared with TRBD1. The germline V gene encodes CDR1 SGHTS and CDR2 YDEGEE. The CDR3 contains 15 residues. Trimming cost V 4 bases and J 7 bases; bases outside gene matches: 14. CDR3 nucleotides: TGTGCCAGCAGCCAGAAGACAGGGAACTTAGATGAGCAGTACTTC. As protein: CASSQKTGNLDEQYF.

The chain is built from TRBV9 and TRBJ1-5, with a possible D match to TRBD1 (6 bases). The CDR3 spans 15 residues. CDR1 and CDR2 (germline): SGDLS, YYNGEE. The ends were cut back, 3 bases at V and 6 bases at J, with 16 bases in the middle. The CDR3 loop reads CASSAATGFGQPQHF. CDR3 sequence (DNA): TGTGCCAGCAGCGCAGCTACAGGGTTTGGTCAGCCCCAGCATTTT.

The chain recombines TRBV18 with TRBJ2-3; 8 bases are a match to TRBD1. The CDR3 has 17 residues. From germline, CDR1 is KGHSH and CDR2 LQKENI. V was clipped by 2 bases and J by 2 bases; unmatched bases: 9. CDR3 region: CASSPTPRTGNTDTQYF. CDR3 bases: TGTGCCAGCTCACCAACACCCAGGACAGGGAACACAGATACGCAGTATTTT.

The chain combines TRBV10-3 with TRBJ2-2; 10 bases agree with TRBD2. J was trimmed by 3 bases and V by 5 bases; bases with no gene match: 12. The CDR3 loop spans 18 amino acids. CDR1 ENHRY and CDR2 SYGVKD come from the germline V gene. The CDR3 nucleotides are TGTGCCATCAGTCATATTCTAGCGGGGGCCTTCGACACCGGGGAGCTGTTTTTT. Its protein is CAISHILAGAFDTGELFF.

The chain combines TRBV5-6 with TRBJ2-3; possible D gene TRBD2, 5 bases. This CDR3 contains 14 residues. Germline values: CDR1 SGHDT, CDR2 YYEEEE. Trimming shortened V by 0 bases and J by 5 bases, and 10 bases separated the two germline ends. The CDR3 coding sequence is TGTGCCAGCAGCTTGGTGTCCGGGATAGATACGCAGTATTTT. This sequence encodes CASSLVSGIDTQYF.

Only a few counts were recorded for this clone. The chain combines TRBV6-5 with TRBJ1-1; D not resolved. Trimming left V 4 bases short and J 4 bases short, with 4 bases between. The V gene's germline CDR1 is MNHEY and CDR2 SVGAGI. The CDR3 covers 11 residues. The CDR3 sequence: CASSFGTEAFF. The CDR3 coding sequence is TGTGCCAGCAGTTTCGGCACTGAAGCTTTCTTT.

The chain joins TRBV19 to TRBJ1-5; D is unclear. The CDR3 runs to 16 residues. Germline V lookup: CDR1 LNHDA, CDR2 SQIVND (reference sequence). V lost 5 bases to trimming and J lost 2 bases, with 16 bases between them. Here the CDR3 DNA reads TGTGCCAGTAGTGATGACAATTTTTTGGGCAATCAGCCCCAGCATTTT. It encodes CASSDDNFLGNQPQHF. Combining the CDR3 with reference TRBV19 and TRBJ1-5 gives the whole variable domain DGGITQSPKYLFRKEGQNVTLSCEQNLNHDAMYWYRQDPGQGLRLIYYSQIVNDFQKGDIAEGYSVSREKKESFPLTVTSAQKNPTAFYLCASSDDNFLGNQPQHFGDGTRLSIL.

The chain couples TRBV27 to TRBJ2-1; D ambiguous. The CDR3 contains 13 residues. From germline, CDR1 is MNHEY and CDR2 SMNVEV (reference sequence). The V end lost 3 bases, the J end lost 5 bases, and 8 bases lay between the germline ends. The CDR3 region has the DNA TGTGCCAGCAGTTTCTATAGCCACAATGAGCAGTTCTTC. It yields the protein CASSFYSHNEQFF.

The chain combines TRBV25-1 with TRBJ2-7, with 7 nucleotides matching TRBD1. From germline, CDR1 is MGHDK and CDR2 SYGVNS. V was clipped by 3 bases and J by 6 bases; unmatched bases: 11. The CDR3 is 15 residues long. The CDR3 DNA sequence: TGTGCCAGCAGTGAGCCCACTCTACAGGGGTTCGAGCAGTACTTC. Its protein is CASSEPTLQGFEQYF.

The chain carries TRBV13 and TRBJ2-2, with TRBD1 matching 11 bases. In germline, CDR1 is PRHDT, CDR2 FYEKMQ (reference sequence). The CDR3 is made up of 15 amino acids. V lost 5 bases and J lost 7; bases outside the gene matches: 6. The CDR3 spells CASSGQGAPNGELFF. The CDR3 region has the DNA TGTGCCAGCAGCGGACAGGGGGCGCCGAACGGGGAGCTGTTTTTT.

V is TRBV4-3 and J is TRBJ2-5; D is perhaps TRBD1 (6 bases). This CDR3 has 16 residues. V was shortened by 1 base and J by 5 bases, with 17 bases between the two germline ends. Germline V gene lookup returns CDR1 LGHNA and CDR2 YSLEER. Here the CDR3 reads CASSQVRTEELETQYF. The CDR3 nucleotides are TGCGCCAGCAGCCAAGTGAGGACAGAGGAGTTGGAGACCCAGTACTTC.

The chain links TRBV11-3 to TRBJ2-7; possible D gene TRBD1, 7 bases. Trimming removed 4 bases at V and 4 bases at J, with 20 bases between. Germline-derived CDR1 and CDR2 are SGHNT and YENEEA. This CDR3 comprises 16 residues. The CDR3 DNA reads TGTGCCAGCAGCTCAGGGGGTAGCGGAGCCAAATACGAGCAGTACTTC. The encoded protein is CASSSGGSGAKYEQYF.

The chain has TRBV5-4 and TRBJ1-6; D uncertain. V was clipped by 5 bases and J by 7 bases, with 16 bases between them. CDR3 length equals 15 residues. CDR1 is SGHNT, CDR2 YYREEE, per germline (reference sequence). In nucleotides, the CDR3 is TGTGCCAGCAGTCCGTTCAAGGGAGGAAATTCACCCCTCCACTTT. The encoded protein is CASSPFKGGNSPLHF.

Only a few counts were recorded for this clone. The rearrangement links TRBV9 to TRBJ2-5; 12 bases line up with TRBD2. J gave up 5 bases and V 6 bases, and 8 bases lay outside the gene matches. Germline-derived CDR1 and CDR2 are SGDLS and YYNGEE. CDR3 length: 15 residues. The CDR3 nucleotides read TGTGCCAGCACCGATACTAGCGGGGGGTCGGAGACCCAGTACTTC. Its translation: CASTDTSGGSETQYF.

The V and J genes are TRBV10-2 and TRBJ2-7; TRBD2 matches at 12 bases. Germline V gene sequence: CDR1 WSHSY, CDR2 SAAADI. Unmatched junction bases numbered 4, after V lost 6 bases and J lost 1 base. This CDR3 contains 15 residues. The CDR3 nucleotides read TGCGCCAGCAGCGCGACTAGCGGGAGTTCCTACGAGCAGTACTTC. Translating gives CASSATSGSSYEQYF.

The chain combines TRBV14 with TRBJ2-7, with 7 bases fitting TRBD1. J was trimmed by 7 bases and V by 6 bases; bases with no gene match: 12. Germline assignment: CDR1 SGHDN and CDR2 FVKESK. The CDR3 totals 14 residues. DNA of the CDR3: TGTGCCAGCAGTCTGGACAGGCCAGATCGGGAGCAGTACTTC. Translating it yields CASSLDRPDREQYF.

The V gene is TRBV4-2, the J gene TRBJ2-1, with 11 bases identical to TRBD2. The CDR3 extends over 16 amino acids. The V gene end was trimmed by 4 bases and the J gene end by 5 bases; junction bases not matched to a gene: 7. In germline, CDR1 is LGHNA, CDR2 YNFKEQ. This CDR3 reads CASSPPSGGLHNEQFF. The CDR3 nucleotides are TGTGCCAGCAGCCCTCCTAGCGGGGGGCTTCACAATGAGCAGTTCTTC.

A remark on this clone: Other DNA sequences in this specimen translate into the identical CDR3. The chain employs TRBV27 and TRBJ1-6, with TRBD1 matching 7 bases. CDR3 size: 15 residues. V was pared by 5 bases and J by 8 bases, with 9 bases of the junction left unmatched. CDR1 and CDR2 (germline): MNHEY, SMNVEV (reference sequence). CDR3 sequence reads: CASSTQGGNYSPLHF. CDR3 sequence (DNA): TGTGCCAGCAGTACCCAAGGGGGCAATTATTCACCCCTCCACTTT.

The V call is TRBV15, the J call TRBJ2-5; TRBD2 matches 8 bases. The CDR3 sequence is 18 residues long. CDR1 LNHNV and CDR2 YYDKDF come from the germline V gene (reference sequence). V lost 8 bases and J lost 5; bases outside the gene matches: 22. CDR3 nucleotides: TGTGCCACCGACGCGATGCGGGAGGCTGACCCAAGGTGGGAGACCCAGTACTTC. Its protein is CATDAMREADPRWETQYF.

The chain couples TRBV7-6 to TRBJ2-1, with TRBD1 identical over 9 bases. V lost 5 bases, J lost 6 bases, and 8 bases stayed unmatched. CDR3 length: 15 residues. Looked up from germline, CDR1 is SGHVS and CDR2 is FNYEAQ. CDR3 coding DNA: TGTGCCAGCAGCCCCAGGGACAGGGTTGGCAATGAGCAGTTCTTC. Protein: CASSPRDRVGNEQFF.

This CDR3 is CASSFQGNQPQHF. CDR3 nucleotide sequence: TGTGCCAGCAGCTTTCAGGGCAATCAGCCCCAGCATTTT. This chain links TRBV5-6 with TRBJ1-5; no reliable D call. The CDR3 consists of 13 residues. Germline assignment: CDR1 SGHDT and CDR2 YYEEEE. V gave up 2 bases and J gave up 2 bases, with 5 bases separating them.

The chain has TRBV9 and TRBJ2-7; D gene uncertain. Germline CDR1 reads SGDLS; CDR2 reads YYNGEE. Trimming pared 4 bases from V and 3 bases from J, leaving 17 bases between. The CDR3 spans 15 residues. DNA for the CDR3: TGTGCCAGCAGCCCTCAGACTGGAAGAATCTACGAGCAGTACTTC. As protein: CASSPQTGRIYEQYF.

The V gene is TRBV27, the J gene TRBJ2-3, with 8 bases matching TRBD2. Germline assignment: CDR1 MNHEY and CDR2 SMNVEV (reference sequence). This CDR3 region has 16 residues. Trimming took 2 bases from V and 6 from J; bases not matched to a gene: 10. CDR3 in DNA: TGTGCCAGCAGTTTACCCGGGGGGGCCGGAACGGATACGCAGTATTTT. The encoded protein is CASSLPGGAGTDTQYF.

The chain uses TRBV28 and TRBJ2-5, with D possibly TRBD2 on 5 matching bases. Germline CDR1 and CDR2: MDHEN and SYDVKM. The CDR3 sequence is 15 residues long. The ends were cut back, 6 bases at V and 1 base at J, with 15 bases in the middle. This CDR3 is CASSLPPAGQETQYF. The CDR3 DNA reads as TGTGCCAGCAGCCTCCCGCCTGCGGGCCAAGAGACCCAGTACTTC.

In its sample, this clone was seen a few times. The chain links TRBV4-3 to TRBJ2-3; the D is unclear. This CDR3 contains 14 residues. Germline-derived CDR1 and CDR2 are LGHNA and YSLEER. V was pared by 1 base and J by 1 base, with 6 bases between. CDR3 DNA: TGCGCCAGCAGCCAAGTCCGAGGCACAGATACGCAGTATTTT. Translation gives CASSQVRGTDTQYF.